This T cell receptor (beta chain) was profiled in a study of T cells in localized non-small cell lung cancer. Measured with immunoSEQ multiplex PCR; TCRdb has only the in-frame clones, and not every one. The sample holds approximately 81,000 clones; approximately 90% are singletons and the top ten take 20%. This CDR3 contains 14 residues. Germline V gene lookup returns CDR1 MNHNY and CDR2 SVGAGI (reference sequence). Losses at the gene ends were 2 bases for V and 7 bases for J; bases not matched to a gene: 2. The V call is TRBV6-6, the J call TRBJ1-6; 7 positions agree with TRBD1. This clonotype was sampled from a woman aged 40 to 75 with stage I squamous cell lung carcinoma. This specimen was peripheral blood, taken before any cancer treatment. The CDR3 DNA reads as TGTGCCAGCAGTTACCAGGGGGAAAATTCACCCCTCCACTTT. Protein: CASSYQGENSPLHF.